Presented here are 14 T cell receptor beta chains from one specimen sequenced in a study of T cells expressing NK-cell markers. TCRdb reprocessed the 5' RACE reads and keeps a single row for each CDR3 protein, giving no DNA. This specimen shows 300,000 to 500,000 distinct CDR3 sequences; the ten leading clones hold about 11%. The material sequenced was blood T cells: a sorted CD56 or NKG2C T cell subset, CD4+ or CD8+ T cells, or bulk PBMC T cells (not recorded which). These receptor sequences come from a woman in her fifties or sixties in good health.

The chain combines TRBV20-1 with TRBJ2-3. Per the germline V gene, CDR1 is DFQATT and CDR2 is SNEGSKA (reference sequence). CDR3 length: 16 amino acids. This CDR3 is CSARDLLEPDTDTQYF.

The chain uses TRBV5-1 and TRBJ2-1. CDR1 is SGHRS, CDR2 YFSETQ, per germline. The CDR3 spans 12 residues. The CDR3 is CASSLMRNEQFF. The full variable domain, completed using reference TRBV5-1 and TRBJ2-1, is KAGVTQTPRYLIKTRGQQVTLSCSPISGHRSVSWYQQTPGQGLQFLFEYFSETQRNKGNFPGRFSGRQFSNSRSEMNVSTLELGDSALYLCASSLMRNEQFFGPGTRLTVL.

The CDR3 loop is CAWGMGLVRETQYF. The chain recombines TRBV30 with TRBJ2-5; without DNA, the TCRdb call of TRBD2 cannot be checked. Germline CDR1 GTSNPN, CDR2 SVGIG (reference sequence). The CDR3 covers 14 residues.

The rearrangement links TRBV12-3 or TRBV12-4 to TRBJ2-7; TCRdb's D gene call, TRBD1, goes unchecked for lack of DNA. This CDR3 has 13 residues. CDR3 protein: CASSSEAGAEQYF.

The V call is TRBV4-2, the J call TRBJ2-1; checking the TCRdb D call of TRBD2 is not possible without DNA. Germline-derived CDR1 and CDR2 are LGHNA and YNFKEQ. The CDR3 is made up of 15 amino acids. The CDR3 sequence: CASSQGRDLGNEQFF.

The chain joins TRBV5-1 to TRBJ2-3. This CDR3 comprises 15 residues. Germline V lookup: CDR1 SGHRS, CDR2 YFSETQ. The CDR3 sequence is CASSFQAIHADTQYF.

The chain recombines TRBV20-1 with TRBJ1-4; TCRdb lists TRBD1, though no DNA is available to test this call. The CDR3 covers 16 residues. Per the germline V gene, CDR1 is DFQATT and CDR2 is SNEGSKA (reference sequence). The CDR3 region is CSARVKGGGPNEKLFF.

The genes are TRBV20-1 and TRBJ2-7. This CDR3 has 16 residues. The germline V gene encodes CDR1 DFQATT and CDR2 SNEGSKA (reference sequence). CDR3: CSARDPSGGVSYEQYF.

The V gene is TRBV12-3 or TRBV12-4, the J gene TRBJ1-5. The CDR3 loop spans 15 amino acids. The CDR3 loop is CASSLRDSRNQPQHF.

The chain links TRBV12-3 or TRBV12-4 to TRBJ1-1. There are 13 residues in the CDR3. This chain's CDR3 is CASSFLLGAEAFF.

The CDR3 loop reads CASSPAAVNQETQYF. The genes are TRBV18 and TRBJ2-5. The CDR3 consists of 15 residues. Germline loops: CDR1 KGHSH, CDR2 LQKENI.

V is TRBV28 and J is TRBJ2-5; the TCRdb call, TRBD1, lacks DNA for checking. The CDR3 contains 15 residues. Germline values: CDR1 MDHEN, CDR2 SYDVKM. The CDR3 loop reads CASSPLQAGQETQYF.

This chain joins TRBV20-1 and TRBJ2-5. This CDR3 has 13 amino acids. The germline V gene has CDR1 DFQATT and CDR2 SNEGSKA (reference sequence). The CDR3 reads CSAETALGETQYF.

The gene calls are TRBV9 and TRBJ2-1. The CDR3 has 13 residues. Germline-derived CDR1 and CDR2 are SGDLS and YYNGEE. This CDR3 is CASSVNPSNEQFF.